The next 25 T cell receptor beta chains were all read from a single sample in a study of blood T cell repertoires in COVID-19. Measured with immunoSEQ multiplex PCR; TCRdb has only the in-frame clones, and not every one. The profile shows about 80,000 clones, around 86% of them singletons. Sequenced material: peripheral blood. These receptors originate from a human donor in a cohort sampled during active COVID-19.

CDR3 sequence reads: CASSTAGRREDTEAFF. The CDR3 DNA follows: TGTGCCAGTAGTACGGCAGGGCGGCGGGAGGACACTGAAGCTTTCTTT. The V call is TRBV19, the J call TRBJ1-1, with D possibly being TRBD1 (5 bases). From germline, CDR1 is LNHDA and CDR2 SQIVND (reference sequence). The CDR3 is 16 amino acids. Trimming stripped 4 bases from V and 3 bases from J, with 18 bases between.

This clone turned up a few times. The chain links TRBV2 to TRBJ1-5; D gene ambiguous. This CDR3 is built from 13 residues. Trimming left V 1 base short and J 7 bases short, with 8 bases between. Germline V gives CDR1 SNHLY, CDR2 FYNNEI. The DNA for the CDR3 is TGTGCCAGCAGTGAAGACAGCGGGCAGCCCCAGCATTTT. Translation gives CASSEDSGQPQHF.

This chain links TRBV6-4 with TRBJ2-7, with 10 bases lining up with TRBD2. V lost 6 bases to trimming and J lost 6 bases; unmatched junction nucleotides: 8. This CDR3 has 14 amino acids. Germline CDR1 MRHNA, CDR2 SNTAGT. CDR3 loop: CASRLAGGGTEQYF. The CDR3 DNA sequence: TGTGCCAGCAGGTTAGCGGGAGGAGGGACCGAGCAGTACTTC.

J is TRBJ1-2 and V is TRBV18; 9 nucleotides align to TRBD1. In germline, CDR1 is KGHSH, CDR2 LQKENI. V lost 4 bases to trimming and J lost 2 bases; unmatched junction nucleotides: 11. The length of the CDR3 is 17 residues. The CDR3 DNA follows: TGTGCCAGCTCACTATATTCCCGGGACAGGGACAACTATGGCTACACCTTC. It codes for CASSLYSRDRDNYGYTF.

CDR3 amino acids: CASSKRSLGIYNQPQHF. The CDR3 DNA follows: TGTGCCAGCAGCAAAAGGAGCCTGGGTATCTACAATCAGCCCCAGCATTTT. The rearrangement links TRBV21-1 to TRBJ1-5. TRBV21-1 is a known pseudogene. The CDR3 spans 17 residues.

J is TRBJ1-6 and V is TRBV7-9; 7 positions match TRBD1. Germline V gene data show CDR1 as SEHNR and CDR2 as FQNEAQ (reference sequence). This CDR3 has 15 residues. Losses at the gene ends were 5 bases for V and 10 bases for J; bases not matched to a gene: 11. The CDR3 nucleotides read TGTGCCAGCAGCCATGGACGGACAGGAGGATCACCCCTCCACTTT. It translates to CASSHGRTGGSPLHF.

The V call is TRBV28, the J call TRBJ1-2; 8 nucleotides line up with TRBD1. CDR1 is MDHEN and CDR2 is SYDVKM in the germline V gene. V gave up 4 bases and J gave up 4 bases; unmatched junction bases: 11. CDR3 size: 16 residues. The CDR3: CASSSGGQVSGYGYTF. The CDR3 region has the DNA TGTGCCAGCAGTTCCGGGGGACAGGTCTCTGGCTATGGCTACACCTTC.

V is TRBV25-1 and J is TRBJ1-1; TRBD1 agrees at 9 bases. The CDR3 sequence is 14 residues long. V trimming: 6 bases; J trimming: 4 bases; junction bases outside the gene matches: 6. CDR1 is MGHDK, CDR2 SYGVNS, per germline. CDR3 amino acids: CASSSQGAGTEAFF. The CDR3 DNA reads TGTGCCAGCAGCTCACAGGGGGCCGGCACTGAAGCTTTCTTT.

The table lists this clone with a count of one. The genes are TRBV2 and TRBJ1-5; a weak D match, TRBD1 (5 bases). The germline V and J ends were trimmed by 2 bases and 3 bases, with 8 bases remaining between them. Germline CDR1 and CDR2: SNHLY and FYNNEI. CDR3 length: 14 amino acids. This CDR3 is CASSESGVNQPQHF. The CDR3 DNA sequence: TGTGCCAGCAGTGAATCGGGGGTCAATCAGCCCCAGCATTTT. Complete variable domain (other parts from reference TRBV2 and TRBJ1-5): EPEVTQTPSHQVTQMGQEVILRCVPISNHLYFYWYRQILGQKVEFLVSFYNNEISEKSEIFDDQFSVERPDGSNFTLKIRSTKLEDSAMYFCASSESGVNQPQHFGDGTRLSIL.

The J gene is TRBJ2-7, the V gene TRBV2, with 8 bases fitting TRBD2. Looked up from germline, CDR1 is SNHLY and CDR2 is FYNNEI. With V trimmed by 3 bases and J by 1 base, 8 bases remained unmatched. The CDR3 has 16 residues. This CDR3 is CASSDGGGTTSYEQYF. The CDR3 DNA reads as TGTGCCAGCAGTGACGGGGGGGGTACGACGTCCTACGAGCAGTACTTC. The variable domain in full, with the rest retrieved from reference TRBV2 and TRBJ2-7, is EPEVTQTPSHQVTQMGQEVILRCVPISNHLYFYWYRQILGQKVEFLVSFYNNEISEKSEIFDDQFSVERPDGSNFTLKIRSTKLEDSAMYFCASSDGGGTTSYEQYFGPGTRLTVT.

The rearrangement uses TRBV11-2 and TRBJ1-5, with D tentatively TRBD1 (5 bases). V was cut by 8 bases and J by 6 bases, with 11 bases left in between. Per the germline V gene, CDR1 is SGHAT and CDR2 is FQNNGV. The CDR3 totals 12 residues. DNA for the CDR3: TGTGCCAGCTGGAGGGGAGGTCAGCCCCAGCATTTT. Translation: CASWRGGQPQHF.

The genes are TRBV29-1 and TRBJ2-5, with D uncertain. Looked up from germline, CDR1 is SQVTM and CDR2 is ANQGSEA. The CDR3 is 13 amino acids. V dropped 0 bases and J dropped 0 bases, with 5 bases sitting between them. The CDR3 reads CSVEDMYQETQYF. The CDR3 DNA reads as TGCAGCGTTGAAGACATGTACCAAGAGACCCAGTACTTC.

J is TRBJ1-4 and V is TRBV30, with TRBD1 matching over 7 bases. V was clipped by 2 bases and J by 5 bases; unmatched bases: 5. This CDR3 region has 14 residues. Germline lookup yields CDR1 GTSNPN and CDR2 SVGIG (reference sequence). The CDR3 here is CAWSPDRVNEKLFF. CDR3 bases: TGTGCCTGGAGTCCCGACAGGGTGAATGAAAAACTGTTTTTT. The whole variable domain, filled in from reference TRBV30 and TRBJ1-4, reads SQTIHQWPATLVQPVGSPLSLECTVEGTSNPNLYWYRQAAGRGLQLLFYSVGIGQISSEVPQNLSASRPQDRQFILSSKKLLLSDSGFYLCAWSPDRVNEKLFFGSGTQLSVL.

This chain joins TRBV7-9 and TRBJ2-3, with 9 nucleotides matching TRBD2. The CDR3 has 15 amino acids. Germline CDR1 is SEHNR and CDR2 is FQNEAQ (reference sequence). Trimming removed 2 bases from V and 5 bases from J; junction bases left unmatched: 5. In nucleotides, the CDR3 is TGTGCCAGCAGCTTATCTAGCGGGATCGGAGATACGCAGTATTTT. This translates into CASSLSSGIGDTQYF.

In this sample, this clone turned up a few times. CDR3 residues: CSVDGGDGGYTF. Here the CDR3 DNA reads TGCAGCGTTGACGGAGGGGACGGTGGCTACACCTTC. The V call is TRBV29-1, the J call TRBJ1-2, with D tentatively TRBD1 (5 bases). Per germline, CDR1 SQVTM and CDR2 ANQGSEA. Trimming took off 3 bases at V and 7 bases at J, with 12 bases between the two ends. This CDR3 is 12 amino acids long.

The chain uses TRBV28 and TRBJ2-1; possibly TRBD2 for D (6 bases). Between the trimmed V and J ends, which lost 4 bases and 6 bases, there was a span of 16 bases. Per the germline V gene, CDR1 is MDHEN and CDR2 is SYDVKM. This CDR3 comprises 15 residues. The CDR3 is CASSSDRGGTNEQFF. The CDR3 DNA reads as TGTGCCAGCAGTTCAGACAGAGGCGGGACCAATGAGCAGTTCTTC.

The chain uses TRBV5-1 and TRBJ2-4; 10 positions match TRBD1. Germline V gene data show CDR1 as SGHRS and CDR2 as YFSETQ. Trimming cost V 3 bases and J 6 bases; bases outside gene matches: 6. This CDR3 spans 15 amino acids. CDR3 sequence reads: CASSSTGGAGNIQYF. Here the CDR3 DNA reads TGCGCCAGCAGCTCGACAGGGGGCGCGGGAAACATTCAGTACTTC.

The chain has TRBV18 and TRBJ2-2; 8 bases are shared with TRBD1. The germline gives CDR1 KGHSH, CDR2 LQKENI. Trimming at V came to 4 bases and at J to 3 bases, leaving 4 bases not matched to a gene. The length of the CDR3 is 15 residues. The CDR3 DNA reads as TGTGCCAGCTCACGGGACAGGACCGACACCGGGGAGCTGTTTTTT. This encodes CASSRDRTDTGELFF.

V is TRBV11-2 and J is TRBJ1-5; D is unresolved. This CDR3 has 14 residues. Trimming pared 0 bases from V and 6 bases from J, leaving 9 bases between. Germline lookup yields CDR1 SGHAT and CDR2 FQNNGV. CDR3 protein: CASSLELGAQPQHF. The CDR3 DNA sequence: TGTGCCAGCAGCTTAGAACTGGGCGCTCAGCCCCAGCATTTT. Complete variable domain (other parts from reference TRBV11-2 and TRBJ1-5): EAGVAQSPRYKIIEKRQSVAFWCNPISGHATLYWYQQILGQGPKLLIQFQNNGVVDDSQLPKDRFSAERLKGVDSTLKIQPAKLEDSAVYLCASSLELGAQPQHFGDGTRLSIL.

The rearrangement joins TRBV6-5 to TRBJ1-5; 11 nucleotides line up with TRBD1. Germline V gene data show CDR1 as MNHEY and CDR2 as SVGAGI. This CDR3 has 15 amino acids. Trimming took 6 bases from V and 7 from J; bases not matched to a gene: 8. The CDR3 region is CASSRTGGQGQPQHF. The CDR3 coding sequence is TGTGCCAGCAGCCGGACAGGGGGCCAAGGACAGCCCCAGCATTTT.

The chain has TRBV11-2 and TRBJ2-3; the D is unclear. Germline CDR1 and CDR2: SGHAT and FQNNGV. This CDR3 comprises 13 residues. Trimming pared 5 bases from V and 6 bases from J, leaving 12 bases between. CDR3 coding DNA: TGTGCCAGCAGCCCTCGTACCGGGGATACGCAGTATTTT. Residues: CASSPRTGDTQYF.

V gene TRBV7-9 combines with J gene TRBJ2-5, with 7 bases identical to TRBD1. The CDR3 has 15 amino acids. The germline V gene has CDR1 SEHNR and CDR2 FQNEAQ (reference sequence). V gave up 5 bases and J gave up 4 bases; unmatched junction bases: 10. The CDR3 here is CASSTSRGLGETQYF. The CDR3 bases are TGTGCCAGCAGCACATCCAGGGGGTTAGGAGAGACCCAGTACTTC.

Written as DNA, the CDR3 is TGTGCCAGCTCCCCAGGGACAGGGCACAATCAGCCCCAGCATTTT. Its protein is CASSPGTGHNQPQHF. The V and J genes are TRBV6-5 and TRBJ1-5, with TRBD1 matching over 9 bases. Germline CDR1 MNHEY, CDR2 SVGAGI. The CDR3 spans 15 residues. J gave up 3 bases and V 8 bases, and 8 bases lay outside the gene matches.

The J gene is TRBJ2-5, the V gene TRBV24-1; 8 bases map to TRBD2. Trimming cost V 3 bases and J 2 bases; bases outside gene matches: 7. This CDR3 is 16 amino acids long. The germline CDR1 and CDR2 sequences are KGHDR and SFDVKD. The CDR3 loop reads CATSDGGRTPQETQYF. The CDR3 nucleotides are TGTGCCACCAGTGATGGCGGGAGGACCCCGCAAGAGACCCAGTACTTC.

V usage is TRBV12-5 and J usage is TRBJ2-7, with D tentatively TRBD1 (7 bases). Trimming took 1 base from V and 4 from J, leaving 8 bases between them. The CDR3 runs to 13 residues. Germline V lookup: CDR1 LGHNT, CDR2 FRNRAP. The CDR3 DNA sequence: TGTGCTAGTGGTTTGGCAGGGGGGTACGAGCAGTACTTC. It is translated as CASGLAGGYEQYF.